What follows are 5 T cell receptor beta chains derived from one specimen sequenced in a study of blood T cell repertoires in COVID-19. Sequencing was performed with immunoSEQ multiplex PCR; in TCRdb, only in-frame clones are kept and a portion is missing. Here the sample spans approximately 99,000 clones, roughly 84% being singletons. The sequenced material came from peripheral blood. The receptors derive from a woman aged 55 to 70 in a cohort sampled during active or convalescent COVID-19.

CDR3 region: CASSLWASGSYEQYF. CDR3 coding DNA: TGTGCCAGCAGCCTTTGGGCGTCAGGCTCCTACGAGCAGTACTTC. The genes are TRBV7-8 and TRBJ2-7; no clear D. Per the germline V gene, CDR1 is SGHVS and CDR2 is FQNEAQ. The ends were cut back, 5 bases at V and 0 bases at J, with 14 bases in the middle. The CDR3 has 15 amino acids. Together with reference TRBV7-8 and TRBJ2-7, the CDR3 gives the full variable domain: GAGVSQSPRYKVAKRGQDVALRCDPISGHVSLFWYQQALGQGPEFLTYFQNEAQLDKSGLPSDRFFAERPEGSVSTLKIQRTQQEDSAVYLCASSLWASGSYEQYFGPGTRLTVT.

The chain carries TRBV4-2 and TRBJ2-2; possible D gene TRBD1, 6 bases. Germline V CDR1 and CDR2: LGHNA, YNFKEQ. The CDR3 is made up of 14 amino acids. V was pared by 3 bases and J by 3 bases, with 8 bases between. The chain's CDR3 is CASSQDRHTGELFF. CDR3 DNA: TGTGCCAGCAGCCAGGACAGACACACCGGGGAGCTGTTTTTT.

This chain uses TRBV2 with TRBJ2-7; D not certain. The ends were cut back, 6 bases at V and 1 base at J, with 10 bases in the middle. CDR1 and CDR2 (germline): SNHLY, FYNNEI. The length of the CDR3 is 13 residues. The CDR3 region is CASSRRGSYEQYF. The CDR3 bases are TGTGCCAGCAGCCGCAGAGGATCCTACGAGCAGTACTTC.

This chain links TRBV7-2 with TRBJ2-7; D unresolved. With 1 base removed from V and 0 bases from J, the gap between germline ends came to 7 bases. This CDR3 is built from 14 residues. Germline lookup yields CDR1 SGHTA and CDR2 FQGNSA. The CDR3 protein is CASSLGLSSYEQYF. Here the CDR3 DNA reads TGTGCCAGCAGCTTAGGCCTTAGCTCCTACGAGCAGTACTTC.

This clone was picked up a small number of times. The V call is TRBV14, the J call TRBJ2-5; TRBD1 might be the D (6 bases). CDR1 and CDR2 (germline): SGHDN, FVKESK. The V and J ends lost 1 base and 7 bases respectively, with 13 bases between them. The CDR3 consists of 14 residues. In DNA, the CDR3 is TGTGCCAGCAGCCAAGGGGCAGGGGAATGGACCCAGTACTTC. Its protein product is CASSQGAGEWTQYF. Together with reference TRBV14 and TRBJ2-5, the CDR3 gives the full variable domain: EAGVTQFPSHSVIEKGQTVTLRCDPISGHDNLYWYRRVMGKEIKFLLHFVKESKQDESGMPNNRFLAERTGGTYSTLKVQPAELEDSGVYFCASSQGAGEWTQYFGPGTRLLVL.